This T cell receptor (beta chain) is drawn from a study of glioma-infiltrating T cells. Using RNA template, CDR3s of TCR alpha and beta were amplified with iRepertoire arm-PCR. Tissue mRNA or PBMC total RNA, roughly 90-450 ng, went into one-step reverse transcription and amplification. Via MiXCR, TCRdb re-called the multiplex PCR reads, giving one row per CDR3 protein. The sample consists of about 93,000 distinct CDR3 sequences, around 37% of them appearing once. Regarding the study as a whole: Only very few CDR3 sequences appeared in both tissue and blood. Non-neoplastic patients had below-expected tissue-blood divergence, while all gliomas exceeded expectation.

This clonotype was recorded many times. Its antigen remains unknown. The receptor was derived from a human donor with low-grade glioma or glioblastoma, undergoing nonglioma brain surgery, or in good health (not recorded which). The sequenced sample consisted of glioma tissue, nonneoplastic brain tissue, or PBMCs (not recorded which).

CDR3: CASGQFYEQYF. In DNA form, the CDR3 reads TGTGCCAGTGGACAGTTCTACGAGCAGTACTTC. This sequence joins TRBV27 and TRBJ2-7; TRBD1 might be the D (6 bases). The CDR3 runs 11 residues. Germline V lookup: CDR1 MNHEY, CDR2 SMNVEV (reference sequence). Trimming left V 9 bases short and J 3 bases short, with 9 bases between.